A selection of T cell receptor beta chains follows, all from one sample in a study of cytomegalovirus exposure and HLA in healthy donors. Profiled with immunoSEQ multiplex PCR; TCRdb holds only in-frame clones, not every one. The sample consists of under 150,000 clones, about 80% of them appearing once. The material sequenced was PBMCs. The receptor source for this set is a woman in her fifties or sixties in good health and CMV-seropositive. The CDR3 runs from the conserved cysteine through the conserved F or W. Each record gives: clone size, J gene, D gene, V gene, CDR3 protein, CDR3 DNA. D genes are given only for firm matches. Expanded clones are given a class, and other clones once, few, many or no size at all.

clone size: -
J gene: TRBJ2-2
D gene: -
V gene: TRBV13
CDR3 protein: CASSFRLQGANTGELFF
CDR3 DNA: TGTGCCAGCAGCTTCCGACTGCAGGGCGCGAACACCGGGGAGCTGTTTTTT

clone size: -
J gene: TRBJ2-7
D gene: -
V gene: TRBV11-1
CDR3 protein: CAIAAAAGASYEQYF
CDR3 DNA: TGTGCCATCGCCGCAGCAGCAGGGGCCTCCTACGAGCAGTACTTC

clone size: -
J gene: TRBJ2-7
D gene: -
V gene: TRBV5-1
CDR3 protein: CASSLGVGASYEQYF
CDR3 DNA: TGCGCCAGCAGCTTGGGCGTGGGGGCATCCTACGAGCAGTACTTC

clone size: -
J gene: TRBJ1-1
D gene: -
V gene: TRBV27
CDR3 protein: CASRLQGNTEAFF
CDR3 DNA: TGTGCCAGCAGGTTACAGGGGAACACTGAAGCTTTCTTT

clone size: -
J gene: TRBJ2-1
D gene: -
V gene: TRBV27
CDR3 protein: CASSLEGADYNEQFF
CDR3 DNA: TGTGCCAGCAGTTTAGAAGGGGCGGACTACAATGAGCAGTTCTTC

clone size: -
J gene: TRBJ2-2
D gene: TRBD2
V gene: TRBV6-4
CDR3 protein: CASSDGGAGELFF
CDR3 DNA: TGTGCCAGCAGTGACGGGGGGGCCGGGGAGCTGTTTTTT

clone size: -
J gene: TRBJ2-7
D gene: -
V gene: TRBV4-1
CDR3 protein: CASSATSAYAQYF
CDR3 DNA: TGCGCCAGCAGCGCGACTTCTGCCTACGCGCAGTACTTC

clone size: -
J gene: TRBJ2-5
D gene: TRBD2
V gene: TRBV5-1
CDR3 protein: CASSSAGTNQETQYF
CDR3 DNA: TGCGCCAGCAGCAGCGCCGGGACTAATCAAGAGACCCAGTACTTC

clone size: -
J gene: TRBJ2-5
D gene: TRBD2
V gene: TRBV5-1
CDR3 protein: CASIPSLGGQETQYF
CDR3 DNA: TGCGCCAGCATTCCTTCATTGGGGGGGCAAGAGACCCAGTACTTC

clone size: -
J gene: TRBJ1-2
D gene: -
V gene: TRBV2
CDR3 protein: CASNREASNYGYTF
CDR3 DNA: TGTGCCAGCAATAGAGAGGCTTCTAACTATGGCTACACCTTC

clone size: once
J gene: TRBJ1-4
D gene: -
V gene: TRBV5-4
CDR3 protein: CASSLGHDEKLFF
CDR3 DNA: TGTGCCAGCAGCTTGGGACATGATGAAAAACTGTTTTTT

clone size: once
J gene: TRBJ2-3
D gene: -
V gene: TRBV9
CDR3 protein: CASSTGGLTDTQYF
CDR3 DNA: TGTGCCAGCAGCACGGGGGGCCTTACAGATACGCAGTATTTT

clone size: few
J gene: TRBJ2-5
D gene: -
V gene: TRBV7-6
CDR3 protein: CASSFGLTQYF
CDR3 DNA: TGTGCCAGCAGTTTCGGACTAACCCAGTACTTC

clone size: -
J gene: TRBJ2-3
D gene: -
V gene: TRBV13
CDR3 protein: CASSGPPGDQDTQYF
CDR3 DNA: TGTGCCAGCTCCGGACCCCCGGGGGATCAAGATACGCAGTATTTT

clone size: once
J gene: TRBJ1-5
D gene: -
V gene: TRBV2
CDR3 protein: CASSEPQDYNQPQHF
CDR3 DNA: TGTGCCAGCAGTGAACCCCAGGATTACAATCAGCCCCAGCATTTT

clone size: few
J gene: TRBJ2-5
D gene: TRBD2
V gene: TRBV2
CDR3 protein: CASSDTGGETQYF
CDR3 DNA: TGTGCCAGCAGTGATACGGGAGGAGAGACCCAGTACTTC

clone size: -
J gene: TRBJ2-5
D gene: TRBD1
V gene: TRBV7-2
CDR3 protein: CASSLTGILETQYF
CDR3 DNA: TGTGCCAGCAGCTTGACAGGGATCTTAGAGACCCAGTACTTC

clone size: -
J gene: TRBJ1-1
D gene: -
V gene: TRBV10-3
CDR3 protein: CAIAPAGVNTEAFF
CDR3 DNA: TGTGCCATCGCGCCGGCGGGGGTGAACACTGAAGCTTTCTTT

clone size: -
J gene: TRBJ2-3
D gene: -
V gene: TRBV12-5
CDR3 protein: CASGLAETDTQYF
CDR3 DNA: TGTGCTAGTGGTTTGGCAGAAACAGATACGCAGTATTTT

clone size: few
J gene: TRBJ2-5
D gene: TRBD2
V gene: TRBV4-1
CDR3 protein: CASSQDSSGRAETQYF
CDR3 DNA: TGCGCCAGCAGCCAAGATAGCAGCGGGAGGGCAGAGACCCAGTACTTC